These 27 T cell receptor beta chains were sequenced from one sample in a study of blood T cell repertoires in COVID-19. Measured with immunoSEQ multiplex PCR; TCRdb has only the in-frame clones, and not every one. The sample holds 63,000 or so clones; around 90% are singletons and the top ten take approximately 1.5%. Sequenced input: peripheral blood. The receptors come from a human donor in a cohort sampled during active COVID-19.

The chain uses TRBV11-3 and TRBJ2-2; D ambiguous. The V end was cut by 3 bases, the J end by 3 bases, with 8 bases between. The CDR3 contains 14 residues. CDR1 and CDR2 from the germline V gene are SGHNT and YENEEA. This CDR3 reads CASSFDGYTGELFF. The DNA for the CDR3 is TGTGCCAGCAGCTTCGACGGGTACACCGGGGAGCTGTTTTTT. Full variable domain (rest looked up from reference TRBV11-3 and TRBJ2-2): EAGVVQSPRYKIIEKKQPVAFWCNPISGHNTLYWYLQNLGQGPELLIRYENEEAVDDSQLPKDRFSAERLKGVDSTLKIQPAELGDSAVYLCASSFDGYTGELFFGEGSRLTVL.

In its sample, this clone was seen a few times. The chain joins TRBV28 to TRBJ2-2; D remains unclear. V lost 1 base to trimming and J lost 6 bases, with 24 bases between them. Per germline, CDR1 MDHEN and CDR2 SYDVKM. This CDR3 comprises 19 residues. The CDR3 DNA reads TGTGCCAGCAGTTTATCCCTATCCAAGACAAACACCCCTCCCGGGGAGCTGTTTTTT. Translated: CASSLSLSKTNTPPGELFF.

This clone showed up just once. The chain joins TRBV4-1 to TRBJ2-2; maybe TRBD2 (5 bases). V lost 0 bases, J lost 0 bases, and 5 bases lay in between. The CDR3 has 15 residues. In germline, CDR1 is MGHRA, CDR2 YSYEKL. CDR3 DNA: TGCGCCAGCAGCCAAGAGGAGGCGAACACCGGGGAGCTGTTTTTT. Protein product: CASSQEEANTGELFF.

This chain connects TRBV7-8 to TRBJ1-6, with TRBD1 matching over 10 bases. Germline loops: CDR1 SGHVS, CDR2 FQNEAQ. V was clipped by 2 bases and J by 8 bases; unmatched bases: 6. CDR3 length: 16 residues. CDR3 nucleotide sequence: TGTGCCAGCAGCTTAATTATCGGACAGGGGGATTCACCCCTCCACTTT. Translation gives CASSLIIGQGDSPLHF. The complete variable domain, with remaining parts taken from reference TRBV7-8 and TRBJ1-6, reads GAGVSQSPRYKVAKRGQDVALRCDPISGHVSLFWYQQALGQGPEFLTYFQNEAQLDKSGLPSDRFFAERPEGSVSTLKIQRTQQEDSAVYLCASSLIIGQGDSPLHFGNGTRLTVT.

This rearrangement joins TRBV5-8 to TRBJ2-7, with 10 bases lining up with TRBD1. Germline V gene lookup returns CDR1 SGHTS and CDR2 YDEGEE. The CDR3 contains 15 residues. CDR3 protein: CASSWDRGTTYGQYV. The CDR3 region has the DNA TGTGCCAGCAGCTGGGACAGGGGAACAACCTACGGGCAGTACGTC.

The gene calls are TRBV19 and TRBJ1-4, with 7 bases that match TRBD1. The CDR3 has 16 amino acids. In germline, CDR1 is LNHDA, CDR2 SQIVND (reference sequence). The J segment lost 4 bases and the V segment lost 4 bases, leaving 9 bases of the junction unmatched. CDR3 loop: CASSTRRGTVNEKLFF. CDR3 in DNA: TGTGCCAGTAGTACCCGCCGGGGGACAGTTAATGAAAAACTGTTTTTT.

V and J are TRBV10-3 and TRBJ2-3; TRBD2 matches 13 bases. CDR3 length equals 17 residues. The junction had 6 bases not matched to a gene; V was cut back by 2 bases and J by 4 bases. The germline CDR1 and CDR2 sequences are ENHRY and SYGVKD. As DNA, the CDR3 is TGTGCCATCAGTGAGACGTGGACTAGCGGGAGCGCAGATACGCAGTATTTT. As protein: CAISETWTSGSADTQYF.

CDR3 protein: CASSEEGANYNEQFF. The CDR3 coding sequence is TGTGCCAGCAGTGAAGAGGGGGCTAACTACAATGAGCAGTTCTTC. V is TRBV6-1 and J is TRBJ2-1; 7 bases are shared with TRBD1. With 1 base clipped from V and 3 bases from J, the junction kept 3 bases outside the gene matches. The CDR3 totals 15 residues. The germline V gene encodes CDR1 MNHNS and CDR2 SASEGT.

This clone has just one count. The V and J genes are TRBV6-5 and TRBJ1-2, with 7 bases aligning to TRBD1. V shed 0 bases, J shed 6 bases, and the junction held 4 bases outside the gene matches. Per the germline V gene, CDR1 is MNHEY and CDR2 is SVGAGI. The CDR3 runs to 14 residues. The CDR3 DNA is TGTGCCAGCAGTTACTCGATAGGGGGCCATGGCTACACCTTC. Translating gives CASSYSIGGHGYTF.

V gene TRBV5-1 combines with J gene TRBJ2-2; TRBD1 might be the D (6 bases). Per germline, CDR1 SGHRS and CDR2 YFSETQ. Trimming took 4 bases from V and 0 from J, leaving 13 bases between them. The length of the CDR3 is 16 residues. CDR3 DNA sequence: TGCGCCAGCAGCCACATACAGGGAGCGAACACCGGGGAGCTGTTTTTT. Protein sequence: CASSHIQGANTGELFF.

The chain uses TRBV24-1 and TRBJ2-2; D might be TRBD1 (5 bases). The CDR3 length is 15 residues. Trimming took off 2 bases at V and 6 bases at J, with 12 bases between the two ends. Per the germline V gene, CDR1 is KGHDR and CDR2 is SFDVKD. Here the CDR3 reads CATSDWGVGAGELFF. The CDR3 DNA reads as TGTGCCACCAGTGATTGGGGCGTTGGGGCCGGGGAGCTGTTTTTT.

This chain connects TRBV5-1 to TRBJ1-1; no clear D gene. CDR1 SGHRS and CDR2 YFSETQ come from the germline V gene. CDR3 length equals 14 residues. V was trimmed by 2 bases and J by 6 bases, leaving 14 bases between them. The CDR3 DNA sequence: TGCGCCAGCAGCTTAAGATCTTACTCATCTGAAGCTTTCTTT. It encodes CASSLRSYSSEAFF.

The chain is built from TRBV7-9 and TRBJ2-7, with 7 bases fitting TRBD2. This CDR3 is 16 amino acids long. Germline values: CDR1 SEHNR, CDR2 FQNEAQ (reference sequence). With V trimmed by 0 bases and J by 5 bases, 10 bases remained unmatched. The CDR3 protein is CASSLALGEGRNEQYV. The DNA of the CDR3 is TGTGCCAGCAGCTTAGCGCTAGGGGAGGGCCGAAACGAGCAGTACGTC.

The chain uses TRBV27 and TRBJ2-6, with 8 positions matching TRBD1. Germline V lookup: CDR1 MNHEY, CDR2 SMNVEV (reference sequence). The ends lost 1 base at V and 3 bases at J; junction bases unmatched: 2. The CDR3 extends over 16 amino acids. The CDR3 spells CASSLYDRGGANVLTF. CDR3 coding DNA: TGTGCCAGCAGTTTATATGACAGGGGTGGGGCCAACGTCCTGACTTTC.

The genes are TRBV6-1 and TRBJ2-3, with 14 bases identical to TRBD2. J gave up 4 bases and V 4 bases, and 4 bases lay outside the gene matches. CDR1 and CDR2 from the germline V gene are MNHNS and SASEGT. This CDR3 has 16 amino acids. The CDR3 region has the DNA TGTGCCAGCAGTGCGGGACTAGCGGGGGCCGCAGATACGCAGTATTTT. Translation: CASSAGLAGAADTQYF.

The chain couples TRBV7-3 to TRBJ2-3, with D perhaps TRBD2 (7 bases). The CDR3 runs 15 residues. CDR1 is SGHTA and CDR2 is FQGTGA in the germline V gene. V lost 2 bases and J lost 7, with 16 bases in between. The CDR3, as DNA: TGTGCCAGCAGCTTAGAAGGGGGGGTGGTGAATACGCAGTATTTT. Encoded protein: CASSLEGGVVNTQYF. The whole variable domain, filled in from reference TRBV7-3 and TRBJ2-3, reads GAGVSQTPSNKVTEKGKYVELRCDPISGHTALYWYRQSLGQGPEFLIYFQGTGAADDSGLPNDRFFAVRPEGSVSTLKIQRTERGDSAVYLCASSLEGGVVNTQYFGPGTRLTVL.

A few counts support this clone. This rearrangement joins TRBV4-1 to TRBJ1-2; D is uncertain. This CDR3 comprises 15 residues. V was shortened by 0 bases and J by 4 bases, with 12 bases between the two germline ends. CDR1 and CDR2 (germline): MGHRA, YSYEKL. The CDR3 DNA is TGCGCCAGCAGCCAAGACGCGAGATCCTTCTATGGCTACACCTTC. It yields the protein CASSQDARSFYGYTF.

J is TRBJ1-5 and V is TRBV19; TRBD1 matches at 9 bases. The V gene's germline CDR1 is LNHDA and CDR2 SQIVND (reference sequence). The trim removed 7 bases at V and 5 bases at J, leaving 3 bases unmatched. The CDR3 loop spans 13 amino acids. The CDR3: CASKGQGDQPQHF. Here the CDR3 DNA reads TGTGCCAGTAAGGGACAGGGAGATCAGCCCCAGCATTTT.

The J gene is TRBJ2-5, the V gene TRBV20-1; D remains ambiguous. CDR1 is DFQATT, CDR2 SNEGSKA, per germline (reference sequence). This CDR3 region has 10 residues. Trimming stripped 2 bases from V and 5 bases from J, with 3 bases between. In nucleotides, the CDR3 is TGCAGTGCTAGAACTGAGACCCAGTACTTC. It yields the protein CSARTETQYF.

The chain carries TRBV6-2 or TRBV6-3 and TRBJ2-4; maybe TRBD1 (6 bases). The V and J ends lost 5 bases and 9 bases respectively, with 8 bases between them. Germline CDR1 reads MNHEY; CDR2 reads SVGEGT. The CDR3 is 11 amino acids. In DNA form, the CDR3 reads TGTGCCAGCAGTGCAGGGGTCATTCAGTACTTC. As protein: CASSAGVIQYF.

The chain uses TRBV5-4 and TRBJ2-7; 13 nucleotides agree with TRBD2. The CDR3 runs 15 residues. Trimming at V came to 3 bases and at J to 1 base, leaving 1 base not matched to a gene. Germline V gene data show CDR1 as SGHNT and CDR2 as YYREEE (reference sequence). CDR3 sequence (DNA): TGTGCCAGCAGCTGGACTAGCGGGGGATCCTACGAGCAGTACTTC. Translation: CASSWTSGGSYEQYF.

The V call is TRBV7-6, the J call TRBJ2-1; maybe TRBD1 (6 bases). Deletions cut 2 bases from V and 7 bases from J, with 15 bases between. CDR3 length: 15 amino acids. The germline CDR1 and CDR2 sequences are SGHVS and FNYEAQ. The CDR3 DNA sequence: TGTGCCAGCAGCTTATGGGGCCAGGGGATGAATGAGCAGTTCTTC. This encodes CASSLWGQGMNEQFF.

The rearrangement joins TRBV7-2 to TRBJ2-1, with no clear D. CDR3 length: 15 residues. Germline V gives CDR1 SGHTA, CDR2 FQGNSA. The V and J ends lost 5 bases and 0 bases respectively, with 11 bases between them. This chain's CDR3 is CASSPASGSYNEQFF. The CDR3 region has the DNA TGTGCCAGCAGCCCCGCGTCGGGCTCCTACAATGAGCAGTTCTTC.

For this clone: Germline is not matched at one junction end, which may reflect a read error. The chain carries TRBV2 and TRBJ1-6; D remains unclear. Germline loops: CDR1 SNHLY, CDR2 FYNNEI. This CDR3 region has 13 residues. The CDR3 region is CASSEARDSPLYF. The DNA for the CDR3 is TGTGCCAGCAGTGAAGCCCGGGATTCACCCCTCTACTTT.

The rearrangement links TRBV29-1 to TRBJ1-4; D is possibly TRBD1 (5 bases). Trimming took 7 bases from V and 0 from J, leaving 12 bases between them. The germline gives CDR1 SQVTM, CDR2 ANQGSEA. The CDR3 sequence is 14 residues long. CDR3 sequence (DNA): TGCAGCGCCCTCGGGGGATCAACTAATGAAAAACTGTTTTTT. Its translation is CSALGGSTNEKLFF.

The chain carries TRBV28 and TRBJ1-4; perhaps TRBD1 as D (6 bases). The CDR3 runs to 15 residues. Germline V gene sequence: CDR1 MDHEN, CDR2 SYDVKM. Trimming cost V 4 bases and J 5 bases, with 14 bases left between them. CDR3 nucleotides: TGTGCCAGCAGTTCCCCGACAGGATCAAATGAAAAACTGTTTTTT. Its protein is CASSSPTGSNEKLFF. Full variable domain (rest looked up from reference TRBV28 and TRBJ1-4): DVKVTQSSRYLVKRTGEKVFLECVQDMDHENMFWYRQDPGLGLRLIYFSYDVKMKEKGDIPEGYSVSREKKERFSLILESASTNQTSMYLCASSSPTGSNEKLFFGSGTQLSVL.

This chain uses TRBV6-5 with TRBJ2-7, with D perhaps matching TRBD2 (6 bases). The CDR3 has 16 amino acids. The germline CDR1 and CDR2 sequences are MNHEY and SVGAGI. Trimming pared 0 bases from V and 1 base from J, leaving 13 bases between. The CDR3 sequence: CASSYSYDSGSYEQYF. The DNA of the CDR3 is TGTGCCAGCAGTTACTCGTACGATAGCGGTTCCTACGAGCAGTACTTC.